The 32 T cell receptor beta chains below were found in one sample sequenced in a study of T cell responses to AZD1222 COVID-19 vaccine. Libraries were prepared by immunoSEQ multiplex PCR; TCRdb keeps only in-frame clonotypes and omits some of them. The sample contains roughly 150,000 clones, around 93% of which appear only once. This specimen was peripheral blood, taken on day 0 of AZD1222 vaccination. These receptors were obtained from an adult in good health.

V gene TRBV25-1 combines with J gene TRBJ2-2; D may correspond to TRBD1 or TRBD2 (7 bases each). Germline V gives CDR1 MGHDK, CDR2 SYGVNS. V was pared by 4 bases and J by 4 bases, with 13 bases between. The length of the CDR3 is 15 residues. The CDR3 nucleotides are TGTGCCAGCAGTGCAGGGGGGGCCGGCACCGGGGAGCTGTTTTTT. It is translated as CASSAGGAGTGELFF.

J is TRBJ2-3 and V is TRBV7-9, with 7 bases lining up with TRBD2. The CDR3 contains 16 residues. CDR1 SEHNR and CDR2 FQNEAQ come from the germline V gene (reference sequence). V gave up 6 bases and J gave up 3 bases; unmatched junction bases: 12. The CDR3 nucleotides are TGTGCCAGCAGAGTGGGGCAGTCCGGGGGGACAGATACGCAGTATTTT. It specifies CASRVGQSGGTDTQYF.

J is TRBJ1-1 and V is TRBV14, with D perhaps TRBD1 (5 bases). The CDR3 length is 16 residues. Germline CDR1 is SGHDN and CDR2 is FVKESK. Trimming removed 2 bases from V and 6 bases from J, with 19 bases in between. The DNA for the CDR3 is TGTGCCAGCAGCCAACCGCCGGGACCCCGGAAGGCTGAAGCTTTCTTT. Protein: CASSQPPGPRKAEAFF.

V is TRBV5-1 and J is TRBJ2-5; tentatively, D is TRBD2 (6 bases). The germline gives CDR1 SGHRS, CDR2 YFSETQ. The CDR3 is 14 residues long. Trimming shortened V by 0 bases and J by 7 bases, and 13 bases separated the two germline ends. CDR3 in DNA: TGCGCCAGCAGCTTGGATGGAGGGTTTGGGACCCAGTACTTC. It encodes CASSLDGGFGTQYF.

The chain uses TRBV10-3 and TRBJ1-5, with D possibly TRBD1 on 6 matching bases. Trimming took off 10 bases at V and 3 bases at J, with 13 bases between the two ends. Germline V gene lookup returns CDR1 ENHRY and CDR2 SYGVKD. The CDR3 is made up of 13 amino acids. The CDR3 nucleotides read TGTGCCACCAGACAGGACTTCAATCAGCCCCAGCATTTT. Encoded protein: CATRQDFNQPQHF.

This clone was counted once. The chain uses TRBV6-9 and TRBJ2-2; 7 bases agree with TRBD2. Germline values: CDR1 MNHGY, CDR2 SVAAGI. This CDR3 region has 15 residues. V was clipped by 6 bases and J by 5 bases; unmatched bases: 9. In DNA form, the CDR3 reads TGTGCCAGCAGCCCCTTACTAGCGTGGACCGGGGAGCTGTTTTTT. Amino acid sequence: CASSPLLAWTGELFF.

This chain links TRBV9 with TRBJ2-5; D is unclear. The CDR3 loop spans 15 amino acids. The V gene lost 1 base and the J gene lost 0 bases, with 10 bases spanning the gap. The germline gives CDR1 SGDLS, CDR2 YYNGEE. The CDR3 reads CASSVYGTNQETQYF. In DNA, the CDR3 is TGTGCCAGCAGCGTATACGGAACTAACCAAGAGACCCAGTACTTC. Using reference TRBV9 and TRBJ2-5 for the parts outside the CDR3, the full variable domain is DSGVTQTPKHLITATGQRVTLRCSPRSGDLSVYWYQQSLDQGLQFLIQYYNGEERAKGNILERFSAQQFPDLHSELNLSSLELGDSALYFCASSVYGTNQETQYFGPGTRLLVL.

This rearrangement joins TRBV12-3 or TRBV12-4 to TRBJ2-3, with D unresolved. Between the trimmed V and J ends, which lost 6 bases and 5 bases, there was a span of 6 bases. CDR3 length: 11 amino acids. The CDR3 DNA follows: TGTGCCAGCAGACTCGGAGATACGCAGTATTTT. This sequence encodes CASRLGDTQYF.

The CDR3 nucleotides read TGTGCCAGCAGGACCGGGAGCTCTGGAAACACCATATATTTT. It encodes CASRTGSSGNTIYF. V gene TRBV2 combines with J gene TRBJ1-3; D gene ambiguous. Trimming stripped 6 bases from V and 0 bases from J, with 9 bases between. The CDR3 has 14 residues. Germline CDR1 and CDR2: SNHLY and FYNNEI.

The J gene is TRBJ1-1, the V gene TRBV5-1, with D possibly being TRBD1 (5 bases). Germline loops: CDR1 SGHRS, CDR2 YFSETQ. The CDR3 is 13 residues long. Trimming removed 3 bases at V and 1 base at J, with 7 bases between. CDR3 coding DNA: TGCGCCAGCAGCTCAGGACAGAACACTGAAGCTTTCTTT. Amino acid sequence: CASSSGQNTEAFF.

CDR3: CATSRPRDRFHEQYF. The CDR3 DNA sequence: TGTGCCACCAGCAGGCCGAGGGACAGGTTCCACGAGCAGTACTTC. This rearrangement joins TRBV15 to TRBJ2-7; 8 bases line up with TRBD1. The CDR3 covers 15 residues. Per germline, CDR1 LNHNV and CDR2 YYDKDF (reference sequence). The junction had 9 bases not matched to a gene; V was cut back by 3 bases and J by 5 bases.

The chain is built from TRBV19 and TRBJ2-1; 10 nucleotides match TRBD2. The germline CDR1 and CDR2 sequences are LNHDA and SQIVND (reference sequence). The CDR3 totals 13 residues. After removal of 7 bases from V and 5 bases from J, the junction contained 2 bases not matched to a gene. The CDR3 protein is CASNLAGDNEQFF. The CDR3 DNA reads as TGTGCCAGTAATCTAGCGGGGGACAATGAGCAGTTCTTC.

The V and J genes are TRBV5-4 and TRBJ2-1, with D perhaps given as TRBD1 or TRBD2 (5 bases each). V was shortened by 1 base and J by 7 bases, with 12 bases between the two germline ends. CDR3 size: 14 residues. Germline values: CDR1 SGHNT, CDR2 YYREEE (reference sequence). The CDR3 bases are TGTGCCAGCAGCTTGTGGGCAGGGAGAAATGAGCAGTTCTTC. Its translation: CASSLWAGRNEQFF.

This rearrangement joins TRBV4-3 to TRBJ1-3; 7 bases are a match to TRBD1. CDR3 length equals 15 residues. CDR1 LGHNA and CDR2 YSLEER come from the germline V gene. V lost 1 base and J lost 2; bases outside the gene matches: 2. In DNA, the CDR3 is TGCGCCAGCAGCCAAGCAGGGGGGGCTGGAAACACCATATATTTT. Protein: CASSQAGGAGNTIYF.

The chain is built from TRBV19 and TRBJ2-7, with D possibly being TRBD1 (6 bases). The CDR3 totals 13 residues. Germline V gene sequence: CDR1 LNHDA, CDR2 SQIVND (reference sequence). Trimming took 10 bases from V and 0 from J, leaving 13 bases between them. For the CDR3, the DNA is TGTGCCATCCACAGGGTGAGCTCCTACGAGCAGTACTTC. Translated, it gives CAIHRVSSYEQYF.

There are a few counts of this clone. The CDR3 DNA reads as TGTGCCAGCAGCCGTCCGGGGGACAAGAACACTGAAGCTTTCTTT. Its translation is CASSRPGDKNTEAFF. This chain uses TRBV4-2 with TRBJ1-1; D perhaps matches TRBD1 (6 bases). Germline loops: CDR1 LGHNA, CDR2 YNFKEQ. Trimming pared 4 bases from V and 1 base from J, leaving 13 bases between. This CDR3 comprises 15 residues.

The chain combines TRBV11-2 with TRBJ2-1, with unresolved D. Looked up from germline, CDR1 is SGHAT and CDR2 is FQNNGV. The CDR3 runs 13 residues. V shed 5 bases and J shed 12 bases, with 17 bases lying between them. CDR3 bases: TGTGCCAGCAGCCCCAGGACCGTCTCGGGGCAGTTCTTC. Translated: CASSPRTVSGQFF.

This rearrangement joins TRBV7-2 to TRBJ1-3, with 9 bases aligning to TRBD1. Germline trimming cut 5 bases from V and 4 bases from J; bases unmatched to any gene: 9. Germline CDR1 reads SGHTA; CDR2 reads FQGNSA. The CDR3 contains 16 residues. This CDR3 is CASSRQTGGLGNTIYF. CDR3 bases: TGTGCCAGCAGCCGGCAGACAGGGGGTCTCGGAAACACCATATATTTT.

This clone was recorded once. The CDR3, as DNA: TGTGCCAGCAGCTTAGATGGGACCGGTTATGGCTACACCTTC. Amino acids: CASSLDGTGYGYTF. The chain employs TRBV11-2 and TRBJ1-2; TRBD1 is a possible D gene (5 bases). Germline lookup yields CDR1 SGHAT and CDR2 FQNNGV. Trimming cost V 0 bases and J 5 bases, with 10 bases left between them. CDR3 length: 14 amino acids.

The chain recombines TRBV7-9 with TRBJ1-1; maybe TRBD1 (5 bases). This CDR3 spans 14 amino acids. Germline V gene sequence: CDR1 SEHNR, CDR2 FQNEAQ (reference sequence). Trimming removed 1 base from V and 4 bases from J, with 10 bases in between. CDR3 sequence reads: CASSLGDRGTEAFF. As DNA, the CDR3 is TGTGCCAGCAGCTTAGGGGATAGGGGCACTGAAGCTTTCTTT. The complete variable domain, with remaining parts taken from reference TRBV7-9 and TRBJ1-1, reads DTGVSQNPRHKITKRGQNVTFRCDPISEHNRLYWYRQTLGQGPEFLTYFQNEAQLEKSRLLSDRFSAERPKGSFSTLEIQRTEQGDSAMYLCASSLGDRGTEAFFGQGTRLTVV.

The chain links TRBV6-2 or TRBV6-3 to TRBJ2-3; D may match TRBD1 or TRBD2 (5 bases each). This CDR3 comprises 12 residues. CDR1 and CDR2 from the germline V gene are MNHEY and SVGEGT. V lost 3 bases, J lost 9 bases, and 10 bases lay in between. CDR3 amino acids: CASSYIGETQYF. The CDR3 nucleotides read TGTGCCAGCAGTTATATAGGGGAGACGCAGTATTTT.

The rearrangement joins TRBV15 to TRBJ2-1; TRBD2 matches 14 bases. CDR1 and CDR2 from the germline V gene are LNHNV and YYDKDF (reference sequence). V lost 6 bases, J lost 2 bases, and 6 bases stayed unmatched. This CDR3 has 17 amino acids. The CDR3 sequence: CATRRTSGRYPYNEQFF. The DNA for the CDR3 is TGTGCCACCAGGAGGACTAGCGGGAGGTACCCCTACAATGAGCAGTTCTTC.

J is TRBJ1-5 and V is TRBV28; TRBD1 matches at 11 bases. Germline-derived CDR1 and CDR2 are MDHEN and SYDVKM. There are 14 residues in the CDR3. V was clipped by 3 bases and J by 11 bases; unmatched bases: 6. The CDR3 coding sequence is TGTGCCAGCAGTTTTTCCGGGACAGGGGGGTCCCAGCATTTT. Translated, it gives CASSFSGTGGSQHF. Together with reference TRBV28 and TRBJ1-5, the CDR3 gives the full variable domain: DVKVTQSSRYLVKRTGEKVFLECVQDMDHENMFWYRQDPGLGLRLIYFSYDVKMKEKGDIPEGYSVSREKKERFSLILESASTNQTSMYLCASSFSGTGGSQHFGDGTRLSIL.

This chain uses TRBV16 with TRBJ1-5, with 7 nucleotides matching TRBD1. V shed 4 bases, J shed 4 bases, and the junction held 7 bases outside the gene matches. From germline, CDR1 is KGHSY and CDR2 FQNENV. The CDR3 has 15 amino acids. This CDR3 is CASSPTGQSNQPQHF. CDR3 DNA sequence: TGTGCCAGCAGCCCGACAGGGCAAAGTAATCAGCCCCAGCATTTT.

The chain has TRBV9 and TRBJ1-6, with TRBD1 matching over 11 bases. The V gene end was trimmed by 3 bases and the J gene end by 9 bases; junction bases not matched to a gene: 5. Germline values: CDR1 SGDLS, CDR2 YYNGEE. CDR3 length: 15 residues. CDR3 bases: TGTGCCAGCAGCGCCGGGGACAGGGGGTTTTCACCCCTCCACTTT. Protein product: CASSAGDRGFSPLHF.

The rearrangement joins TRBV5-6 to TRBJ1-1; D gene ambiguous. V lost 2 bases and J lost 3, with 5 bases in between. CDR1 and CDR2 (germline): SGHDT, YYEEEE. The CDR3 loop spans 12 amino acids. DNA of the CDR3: TGTGCCAGCAGCTTCGGGGACACTGAAGCTTTCTTT. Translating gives CASSFGDTEAFF.

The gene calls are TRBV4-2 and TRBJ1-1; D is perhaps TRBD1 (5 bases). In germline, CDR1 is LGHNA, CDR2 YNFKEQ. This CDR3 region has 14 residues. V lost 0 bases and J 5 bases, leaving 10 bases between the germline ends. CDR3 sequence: CASSQDNRQTEAFF. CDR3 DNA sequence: TGTGCCAGCAGCCAAGATAACCGACAGACTGAAGCTTTCTTT.

The CDR3 region is CAISVLGSSGANVLTF. In DNA form, the CDR3 reads TGTGCCATCAGTGTGTTAGGGAGCTCTGGGGCCAACGTCCTGACTTTC. This chain joins TRBV10-3 and TRBJ2-6; D is possibly TRBD2 (5 bases). The germline V gene encodes CDR1 ENHRY and CDR2 SYGVKD. V gave up 4 bases and J gave up 0 bases, with 10 bases separating them. The CDR3 spans 16 residues.

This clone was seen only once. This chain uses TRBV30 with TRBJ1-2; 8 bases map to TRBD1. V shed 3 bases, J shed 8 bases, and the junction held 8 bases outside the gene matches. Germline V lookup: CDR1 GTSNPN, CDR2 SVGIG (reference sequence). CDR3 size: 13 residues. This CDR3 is CAWRRTGQRGYTF. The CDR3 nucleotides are TGTGCCTGGAGACGGACAGGGCAGCGGGGCTACACCTTC.

CDR3 DNA: TGTGCCAGCACCATGGACGGTGGGTCTGGAAACACCATATATTTT. This sequence encodes CASTMDGGSGNTIYF. J is TRBJ1-3 and V is TRBV6-5; D remains ambiguous. The CDR3 covers 15 residues. V lost 7 bases and J 1 base, leaving 14 bases between the germline ends. Germline CDR1 and CDR2: MNHEY and SVGAGI.

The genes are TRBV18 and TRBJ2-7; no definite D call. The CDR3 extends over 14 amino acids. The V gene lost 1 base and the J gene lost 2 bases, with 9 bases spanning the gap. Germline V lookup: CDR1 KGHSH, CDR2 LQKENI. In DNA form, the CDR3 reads TGTGCCAGCTCACCACGGGCCGGAGCCTACGAGCAGTACTTC. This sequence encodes CASSPRAGAYEQYF.

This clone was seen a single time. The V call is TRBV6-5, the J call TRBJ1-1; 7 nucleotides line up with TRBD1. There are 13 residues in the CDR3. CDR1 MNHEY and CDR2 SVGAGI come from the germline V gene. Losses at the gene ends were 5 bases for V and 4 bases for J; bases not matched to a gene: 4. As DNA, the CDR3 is TGTGCCAGCAGTCCTACAGGGGTCACTGAAGCTTTCTTT. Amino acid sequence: CASSPTGVTEAFF.